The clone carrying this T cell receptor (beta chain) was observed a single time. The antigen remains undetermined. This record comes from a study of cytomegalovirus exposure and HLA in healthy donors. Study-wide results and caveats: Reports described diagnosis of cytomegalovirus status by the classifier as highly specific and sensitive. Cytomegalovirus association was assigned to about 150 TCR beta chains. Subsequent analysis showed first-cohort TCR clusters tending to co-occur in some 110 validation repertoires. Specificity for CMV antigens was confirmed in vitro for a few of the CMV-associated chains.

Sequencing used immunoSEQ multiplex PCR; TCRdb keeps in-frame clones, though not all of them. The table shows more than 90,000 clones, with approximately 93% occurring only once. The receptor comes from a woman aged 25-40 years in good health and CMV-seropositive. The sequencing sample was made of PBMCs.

For the CDR3, the DNA is TGTGCCAGCAGCTTAGGGCAGCGGATCACAGATACGCAGTATTTT. As protein: CASSLGQRITDTQYF. V gene TRBV11-2 combines with J gene TRBJ2-3; tentative D call: TRBD2 (5 bases). CDR1 is SGHAT and CDR2 is FQNNGV in the germline V gene. The CDR3 runs 15 residues. V gave up 1 base and J gave up 2 bases, with 10 bases separating them.